The T cell receptor beta chain under discussion was sequenced for a study of T cells after yellow fever vaccination. Study summary: Preparation used SMART-Seq v4 Ultra Low Input for the low-cell-number fractions. Study results and caveats: Though weaker, the secondary response peaked faster, on day 5 versus 15. Re-detected after boosting: most primary clones, around 97% of CD4 and 88% of CD8.

5'RACE template switching produced TCR cDNA carrying a universal primer site and UMIs. TCRdb used MiXCR to reprocess the 5' RACE reads, holding one entry per CDR3 protein. In the table there are 40,000 to 55,000 distinct CDR3 sequences, about 6.6% of which are singletons. The V end lost 5 bases, the J end lost 3 bases, and 17 bases lay between the germline ends. This CDR3 comprises 15 residues. Germline loops: CDR1 LGHNA, CDR2 YSLEER. The starting material was CD8+ T cells not binding an NS4B(214-222) dextramer, sorted from PBMCs, obtained about 41 days after the first yellow fever vaccination. The receptor's source is a man aged 18 to 30 who received the YFV17D yellow fever vaccine. The chain recombines TRBV4-3 with TRBJ2-7, with D maybe TRBD2 (5 bases). CDR3 loop: CASSSRRRKDYEQYV. DNA for the CDR3: TGCGCCAGCAGCTCCAGGCGGAGGAAGGACTACGAGCAGTACGTC.